This entry describes one T cell receptor (beta chain). This sample was included in a study of blood T cells in healthy people across ages. Trimming took off 3 bases at V and 6 bases at J, with 12 bases between the two ends. CDR3 length: 13 amino acids. Germline CDR1 is DFQATT and CDR2 is SNEGSKA (reference sequence). Using a J-beta primer mix together with a sample-barcoded 5' primer, a second PCR was run for roughly 6 to 12 cycles. Every cDNA molecule bore a tag from a template-switch adaptor containing 12 random nucleotides. TCRdb called the 5' RACE reads again in MiXCR, with one record for every CDR3 protein. The repertoire holds roughly 1,100,000 distinct CDR3 sequences, with 25% as singletons. The sample was also linked to a second study, of T cells of mothers and their children.

Sequencing used blood. The chain links TRBV20-1 to TRBJ2-1; D remains unclear. The clonotype was recovered from a girl aged 2-10 years in good health. CDR3 DNA: TGCAGTGCTAGGAATTACGATGGCAATGAGCAGTTCTTC. Its protein product is CSARNYDGNEQFF.